This passage covers 20 T cell receptor beta chains from one sample sequenced in a study of cytomegalovirus exposure and HLA in healthy donors. The PCR employed 60 Vbeta primers together with 13 Jbeta primers. Assay used: immunoSEQ multiplex PCR; TCRdb lists only in-frame clones, some missing. The sample lists fewer than 200,000 clones, about 88% seen once, with about 2.4% in the top ten. The sequenced sample was PBMCs. The receptors stem from a man aged 25 to 40 in good health and CMV-seropositive.

The genes are TRBV11-3 and TRBJ2-7; maybe TRBD1 (6 bases). V was shortened by 0 bases and J by 3 bases, with 12 bases between the two germline ends. The CDR3 has 15 amino acids. CDR1 is SGHNT, CDR2 YENEEA, per germline. The CDR3 DNA is TGTGCCAGCAGCTTAGATCCGGGACACCTCTACGAGCAGTACGTC. This translates into CASSLDPGHLYEQYV.

The genes are TRBV11-3 and TRBJ2-1; 8 bases map to TRBD2. V was clipped by 8 bases and J by 9 bases; unmatched bases: 9. Germline lookup yields CDR1 SGHNT and CDR2 YENEEA. This CDR3 is built from 13 residues. CDR3 DNA sequence: TGTGCCAGCCACAAGCGGGAGAGCTCTGAGCAGTTCTTC. It is translated as CASHKRESSEQFF.

The V call is TRBV4-3, the J call TRBJ2-2; 9 nucleotides agree with TRBD1. The V gene end was trimmed by 1 base and the J gene end by 7 bases; junction bases not matched to a gene: 10. In germline, CDR1 is LGHNA, CDR2 YSLEER. The CDR3 runs 17 residues. As DNA, the CDR3 is TGCGCCAGCAGCCAAGGACTTGGACAGGGGCTGGACGGGGAGCTGTTTTTT. Protein product: CASSQGLGQGLDGELFF.

The gene calls are TRBV7-9 and TRBJ2-5; no definite D call. This CDR3 spans 12 amino acids. Trimming cost V 1 base and J 7 bases, with 7 bases left between them. Germline lookup yields CDR1 SEHNR and CDR2 FQNEAQ (reference sequence). The CDR3 nucleotides read TGTGCCAGCAGCTTAGATTTCGGGACCCAGTACTTC. Translated, it gives CASSLDFGTQYF.

The chain carries TRBV18 and TRBJ2-1, with 10 bases matching TRBD2. The CDR3 runs 19 residues. Germline-derived CDR1 and CDR2 are KGHSH and LQKENI. V lost 6 bases, J lost 0 bases, and 14 bases stayed unmatched. DNA of the CDR3: TGTGCCAGCTCCCAGGGCGTGCTAGCGGGAGTCAGCTCCTACAATGAGCAGTTCTTC. Translating it yields CASSQGVLAGVSSYNEQFF.

J is TRBJ2-7 and V is TRBV28; TRBD2 is a possible D gene (5 bases). Germline V gene sequence: CDR1 MDHEN, CDR2 SYDVKM. The CDR3 consists of 13 residues. With 6 bases removed from V and 4 bases from J, the gap between germline ends came to 13 bases. For the CDR3, the DNA is TGTGCCAGCAGCCTCACCGGACTTTACGAGCAGTACGTC. Protein: CASSLTGLYEQYV.

The V call is TRBV4-3, the J call TRBJ2-7, with 9 bases lining up with TRBD1. Germline V lookup: CDR1 LGHNA, CDR2 YSLEER. The CDR3 is made up of 15 amino acids. The J segment lost 6 bases and the V segment lost 3 bases, leaving 9 bases of the junction unmatched. The CDR3 DNA is TGCGCCAGCAGCCAGTACCGGGACAGGGCGCGCGAGCAGTACTTC. Its translation is CASSQYRDRAREQYF.

This clone was detected only once. This rearrangement joins TRBV2 to TRBJ2-2; D is possibly TRBD2 (6 bases). The ends were cut back, 8 bases at V and 6 bases at J, with 16 bases in the middle. Germline V CDR1 and CDR2: SNHLY, FYNNEI. This CDR3 comprises 14 residues. CDR3 residues: CASSLTRGAGELFF. CDR3 nucleotide sequence: TGTGCCAGCTCCCTGACTAGGGGCGCCGGGGAGCTGTTTTTT.

This clone was observed a handful of times. The V call is TRBV6-1, the J call TRBJ1-1, with D perhaps TRBD1 (6 bases). V was cut by 6 bases and J by 10 bases, with 12 bases left in between. The CDR3 is 11 residues long. Germline-derived CDR1 and CDR2 are MNHNS and SASEGT. The CDR3 protein is CASRYQGRAFF. CDR3 nucleotide sequence: TGTGCCAGCAGATATCAGGGGCGAGCTTTCTTT.

The chain joins TRBV7-6 to TRBJ2-1, with 14 bases aligning to TRBD2. This CDR3 has 17 residues. Per the germline V gene, CDR1 is SGHVS and CDR2 is FNYEAQ. Germline trimming cut 3 bases from V and 7 bases from J; bases unmatched to any gene: 8. In DNA, the CDR3 is TGTGCCAGCAGCTTCAAAAGACTAGCGGGAGGGGTAAATGAGCAGTTCTTC. It specifies CASSFKRLAGGVNEQFF.

The rearrangement uses TRBV5-4 and TRBJ1-1, with 10 bases that match TRBD1. J gave up 10 bases and V 0 bases, and 12 bases lay outside the gene matches. The CDR3 has 16 residues. Germline values: CDR1 SGHNT, CDR2 YYREEE (reference sequence). This CDR3 is CASSLAGGQGKGGAFF. The DNA of the CDR3 is TGTGCCAGCAGCTTGGCCGGGGGACAGGGGAAGGGGGGAGCTTTCTTT.

CDR3 nucleotides: TGTGCCAGCAGCTTAGATGGGACAGGGGTCTATGGCTACACCTTC. Protein: CASSLDGTGVYGYTF. The J gene is TRBJ1-2, the V gene TRBV11-3, with 10 positions matching TRBD1. The trim removed 0 bases at V and 4 bases at J, leaving 2 bases unmatched. The CDR3 runs 15 residues. Per germline, CDR1 SGHNT and CDR2 YENEEA.

The chain uses TRBV7-2 and TRBJ1-5, with a tentative D call TRBD1 (5 bases). V was pared by 0 bases and J by 5 bases, with 14 bases between. This CDR3 has 16 residues. Looked up from germline, CDR1 is SGHTA and CDR2 is FQGNSA. The CDR3 loop reads CASSLAGGIWDQPQHF. The CDR3, as DNA: TGTGCCAGCAGCTTAGCGGGGGGGATATGGGATCAGCCCCAGCATTTT.

This chain connects TRBV5-1 to TRBJ2-7; the match to TRBD2 covers 7 bases. The germline gives CDR1 SGHRS, CDR2 YFSETQ. This CDR3 contains 13 residues. The V and J ends lost 7 bases and 0 bases, in that order; junction bases with no gene match: 4. The CDR3 region has the DNA TGCGCCAGCTCTGGCGGGAGCTCCTACGAGCAGTACTTC. Translated, it gives CASSGGSSYEQYF.

This chain connects TRBV7-3 to TRBJ2-7; 9 nucleotides agree with TRBD1. Germline V gives CDR1 SGHTA, CDR2 FQGTGA. V shed 3 bases, J shed 12 bases, and the junction held 6 bases outside the gene matches. This CDR3 is built from 12 residues. The CDR3 is CASSLGTGGMYF. CDR3 sequence (DNA): TGTGCCAGCAGCTTGGGAACAGGGGGCATGTACTTC.

The genes are TRBV6-5 and TRBJ1-1; D unclear. The CDR3 has 14 residues. The V end lost 6 bases, the J end lost 4 bases, and 15 bases lay between the germline ends. Germline values: CDR1 MNHEY, CDR2 SVGAGI. CDR3 sequence reads: CASRNGLSGTEAFF. The CDR3 region has the DNA TGTGCCAGCAGAAACGGCCTGTCGGGCACTGAAGCTTTCTTT.

This clone was observed a single time. J is TRBJ2-5 and V is TRBV30, with TRBD2 as a possible D gene (5 bases). Germline V gives CDR1 GTSNPN, CDR2 SVGIG (reference sequence). This CDR3 is built from 12 residues. V dropped 5 bases and J dropped 2 bases, with 9 bases sitting between them. CDR3 region: CAWGLVQETQYF. CDR3 DNA sequence: TGTGCCTGGGGACTTGTACAAGAGACCCAGTACTTC.

The rearrangement links TRBV7-9 to TRBJ1-2, with D possibly being TRBD1 (6 bases). Trimming removed 1 base at V and 4 bases at J, with 13 bases between. The CDR3 totals 15 residues. Germline values: CDR1 SEHNR, CDR2 FQNEAQ (reference sequence). CDR3 nucleotides: TGTGCCAGCAGCTTAGGGGCAGGGGCGACCTATGGCTACACCTTC. Its protein is CASSLGAGATYGYTF.

V gene TRBV7-2 combines with J gene TRBJ1-3; 7 positions match TRBD1. Germline-derived CDR1 and CDR2 are SGHTA and FQGNSA. The CDR3 has 14 residues. V shed 10 bases, J shed 0 bases, and the junction held 6 bases outside the gene matches. This CDR3 reads CATHRGSSGNTIYF. In DNA, the CDR3 is TGTGCCACACACAGGGGATCCTCTGGAAACACCATATATTTT.

In this sample, this clone turned up a few times. The V and J genes are TRBV10-2 and TRBJ2-7; weak D call: TRBD2 (6 bases). The length of the CDR3 is 12 residues. With 8 bases removed from V and 6 bases from J, the gap between germline ends came to 14 bases. Germline CDR1 WSHSY, CDR2 SAAADI. CDR3 sequence reads: CASARELVEQYV. In DNA, the CDR3 is TGCGCCAGCGCTCGGGAGTTAGTCGAGCAGTACGTC.